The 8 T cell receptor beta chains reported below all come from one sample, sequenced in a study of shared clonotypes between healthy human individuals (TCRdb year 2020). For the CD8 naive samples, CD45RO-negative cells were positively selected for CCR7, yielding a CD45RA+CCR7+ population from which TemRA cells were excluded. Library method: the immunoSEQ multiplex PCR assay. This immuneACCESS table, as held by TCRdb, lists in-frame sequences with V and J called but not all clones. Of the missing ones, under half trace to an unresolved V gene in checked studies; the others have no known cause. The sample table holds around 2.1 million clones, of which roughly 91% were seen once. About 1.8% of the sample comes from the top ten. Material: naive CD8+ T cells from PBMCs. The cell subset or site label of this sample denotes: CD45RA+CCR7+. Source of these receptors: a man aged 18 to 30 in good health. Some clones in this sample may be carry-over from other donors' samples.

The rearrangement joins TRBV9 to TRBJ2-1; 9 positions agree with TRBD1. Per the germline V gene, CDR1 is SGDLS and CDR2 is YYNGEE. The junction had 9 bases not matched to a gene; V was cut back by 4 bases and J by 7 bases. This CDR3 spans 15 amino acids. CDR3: CASSSTGTGRNEQFF. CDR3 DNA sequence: TGTGCCAGCAGCTCTACCGGGACAGGGCGGAATGAGCAGTTCTTC.

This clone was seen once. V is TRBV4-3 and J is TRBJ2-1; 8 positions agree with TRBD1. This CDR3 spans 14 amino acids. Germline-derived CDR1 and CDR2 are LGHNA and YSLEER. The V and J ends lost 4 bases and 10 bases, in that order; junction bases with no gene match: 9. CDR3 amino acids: CASSPRDRFGEQFF. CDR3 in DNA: TGCGCCAGCAGCCCCCGGGACAGGTTTGGCGAGCAGTTCTTC.

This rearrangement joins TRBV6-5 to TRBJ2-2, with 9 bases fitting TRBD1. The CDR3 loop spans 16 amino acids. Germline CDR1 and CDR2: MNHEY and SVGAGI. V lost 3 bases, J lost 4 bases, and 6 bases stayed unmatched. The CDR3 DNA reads TGTGCCAGCAGTTATCTGGACAGGGGTACCACCGGGGAGCTGTTTTTT. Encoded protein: CASSYLDRGTTGELFF.

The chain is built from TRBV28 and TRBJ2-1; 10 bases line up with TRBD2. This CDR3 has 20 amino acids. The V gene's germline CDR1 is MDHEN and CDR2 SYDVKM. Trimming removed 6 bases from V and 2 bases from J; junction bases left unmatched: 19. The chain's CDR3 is CASSPSKVPIAGGPYNEQFF. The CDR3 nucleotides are TGTGCCAGCAGCCCCTCGAAAGTTCCTATAGCGGGAGGACCCTACAATGAGCAGTTCTTC.

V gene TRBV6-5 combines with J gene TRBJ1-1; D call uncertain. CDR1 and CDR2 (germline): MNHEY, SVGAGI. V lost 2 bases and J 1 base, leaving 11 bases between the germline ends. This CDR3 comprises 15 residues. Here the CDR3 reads CASSYTESANTEAFF. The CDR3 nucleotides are TGTGCCAGCAGTTACACCGAATCAGCGAACACTGAAGCTTTCTTT.

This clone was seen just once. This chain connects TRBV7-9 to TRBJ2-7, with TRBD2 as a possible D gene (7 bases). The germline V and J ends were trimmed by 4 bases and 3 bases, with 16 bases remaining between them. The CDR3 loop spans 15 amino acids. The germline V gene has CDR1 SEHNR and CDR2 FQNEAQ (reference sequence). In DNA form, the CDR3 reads TGTGCCAGCAGCTCCACGGGGGGACAACTCTACGAGCAGTACTTC. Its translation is CASSSTGGQLYEQYF.

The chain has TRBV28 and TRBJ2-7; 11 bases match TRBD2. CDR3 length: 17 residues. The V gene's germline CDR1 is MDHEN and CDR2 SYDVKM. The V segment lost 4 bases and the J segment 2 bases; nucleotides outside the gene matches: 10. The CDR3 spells CASSSYASGRPAYEQYF. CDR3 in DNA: TGTGCCAGCAGTTCCTATGCTAGCGGGAGGCCCGCCTACGAGCAGTACTTC.

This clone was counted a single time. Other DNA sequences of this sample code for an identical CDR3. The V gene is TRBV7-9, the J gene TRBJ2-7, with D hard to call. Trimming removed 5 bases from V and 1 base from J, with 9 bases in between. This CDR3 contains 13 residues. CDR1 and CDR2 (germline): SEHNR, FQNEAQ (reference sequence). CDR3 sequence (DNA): TGTGCCAGCAGCCCAAGGTCTTCCTACGAGCAGTACTTC. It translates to CASSPRSSYEQYF.